The rows below give T cell receptor beta chains drawn from one sample of a study of cytomegalovirus exposure and HLA in healthy donors. TCRdb's copy holds only in-frame clones and misses some; the assay was immunoSEQ multiplex PCR. The sample lists about 200,000 clones; 86% were seen once. Sequencing was done on a sample of PBMCs. Source of these receptors: a woman aged 30 to 39 in good health and CMV-seronegative. Both conserved end residues are part of each CDR3. The order of the fields is V gene, D gene, J gene, clone size, CDR3 DNA, CDR3 protein. A D gene is named only where the DNA matches it firmly. Not all rows give a size; the values are once, few, many and, for expanded clones, a class.

V: TRBV19
D: NA
J: TRBJ2-3
size: NA
DNA: TGTGCCAGCCTTATAGCCAACCACACAGATACGCAGTATTTT
CDR3: CASLIANHTDTQYF

V: TRBV9
D: NA
J: TRBJ2-7
size: NA
DNA: TGTGCCAGCAGCCCGGCGGCGGGCTCCTACGAGCAGTACTTC
CDR3: CASSPAAGSYEQYF

V: TRBV5-1
D: TRBD2
J: TRBJ2-3
size: NA
DNA: TGCGCCAGCAGGTCGGGCGGGAGGGCCATAGATACGCAGTATTTT
CDR3: CASRSGGRAIDTQYF

V: TRBV5-6
D: NA
J: TRBJ1-1
size: NA
DNA: TGTGCCAGCAGCTTAGGACAATTAGGCACTGAAGCTTTCTTT
CDR3: CASSLGQLGTEAFF

V: TRBV6-5
D: TRBD2
J: TRBJ2-7
size: NA
DNA: TGTGCCAGCAGTTGGACTAGCGGGAGGACTTCCTACGAGCAGTACTTC
CDR3: CASSWTSGRTSYEQYF

V: TRBV15
D: NA
J: TRBJ1-5
size: NA
DNA: TGTGCCACCAGCCGCAGGGAGGGGCCCCAGCATTTT
CDR3: CATSRREGPQHF

V: TRBV6-1
D: TRBD2
J: TRBJ2-1
size: NA
DNA: TGTGCCAGCAGTCTAGCGGGAGGGCCCTACAATGAGCAGTTCTTC
CDR3: CASSLAGGPYNEQFF

V: TRBV6-5
D: NA
J: TRBJ2-7
size: NA
DNA: TGTGCCAGCAGTTCCTTAGGAGGGTACGAGCAGTACTTC
CDR3: CASSSLGGYEQYF

V: TRBV5-1
D: TRBD2
J: TRBJ2-1
size: NA
DNA: TGCGCCAGCAGCTTGGCGGCGACTAGCCGTGGAGATGAGCAGTTCTTC
CDR3: CASSLAATSRGDEQFF

V: TRBV6-1
D: NA
J: TRBJ1-2
size: NA
DNA: TGTGCCAGCAGTGAAGCGAGGTCTGGTCTTGGCTACACCTTC
CDR3: CASSEARSGLGYTF

V: TRBV15
D: NA
J: TRBJ2-7
size: NA
DNA: TGTGCCACCAGCAGTGATCCGAGACAGTACTACGAGCAGTACTTC
CDR3: CATSSDPRQYYEQYF

V: TRBV11-1
D: TRBD2
J: TRBJ2-1
size: NA
DNA: TGTGCCAGCAGCTCCCCGACGGGGCTAGCGGGCTTCTCCTACAATGAGCAGTTCTTC
CDR3: CASSSPTGLAGFSYNEQFF

V: TRBV28
D: NA
J: TRBJ2-5
size: NA
DNA: TGTGCCAGCAGCAACTATCTGGTGACCCAGTACTTC
CDR3: CASSNYLVTQYF

V: TRBV25-1
D: NA
J: TRBJ2-7
size: NA
DNA: TGTGCCAGCGCGAGTAGCTCCTACGAGCAGTACTTC
CDR3: CASASSSYEQYF

V: TRBV28
D: NA
J: TRBJ1-3
size: NA
DNA: TGTGCCAGCCTAGGAGCTGGAAACACCATATATTTT
CDR3: CASLGAGNTIYF

V: TRBV7-9
D: TRBD1
J: TRBJ2-1
size: NA
DNA: TGTGCCAGCAGCAACAGGGGAAATGAGCAGTTCTTC
CDR3: CASSNRGNEQFF

V: TRBV7-9
D: TRBD1
J: TRBJ2-4
size: NA
DNA: TGTGCCAGCAGTCTACCAACCGGGACAGGGCAAAACATTCAGTACTTC
CDR3: CASSLPTGTGQNIQYF

V: TRBV5-1
D: TRBD2
J: TRBJ2-7
size: NA
DNA: TGCGCCAGCAGCTCGACCTGGATAGCGGGAGGTACCTACGAGCAGTACTTC
CDR3: CASSSTWIAGGTYEQYF

V: TRBV5-4
D: TRBD1
J: TRBJ2-5
size: once
DNA: TGTGCCAGCAGGAAGGGACAGGGGCCTCAAGAGACCCAGTACTTC
CDR3: CASRKGQGPQETQYF

V: TRBV6-1
D: TRBD1
J: TRBJ2-7
size: few
DNA: TGTGCCAGCAGTGTTCTCCAGGGGGCGGCCTACGAGCAGTACTTC
CDR3: CASSVLQGAAYEQYF

V: TRBV28
D: NA
J: TRBJ2-4
size: NA
DNA: TGTGCCCACGGACAGCTAGCCAAAAACATTCAGTACTTC
CDR3: CAHGQLAKNIQYF

V: TRBV5-1
D: TRBD1
J: TRBJ2-1
size: NA
DNA: TGCGCCAGCAGCTCCTACCCACCGGCGGACAGGGTATACAATAAGCAGTTCTTC
CDR3: CASSSYPPADRVYNKQFF

V: TRBV29-1
D: TRBD2
J: TRBJ2-1
size: NA
DNA: TGCAGCGTTATTCCAGCGGGAGCGGGAGAGCAGTTCTTC
CDR3: CSVIPAGAGEQFF

V: TRBV25-1
D: TRBD1
J: TRBJ2-7
size: NA
DNA: TGTGCCAGCAGTGAGTCCGGGACAGGGGCCTACGAGCAGTACTTC
CDR3: CASSESGTGAYEQYF

V: TRBV7-2
D: NA
J: TRBJ1-2
size: NA
DNA: TGTGCCAGCAGCTTATCGGCGGCGGCTAACTATGGCTACACCTTC
CDR3: CASSLSAAANYGYTF

V: TRBV5-4
D: NA
J: TRBJ2-1
size: NA
DNA: TGTGCCAGCAGCTTGGAAGGCGGCAGGGGCCATGAGCAGTTCTTC
CDR3: CASSLEGGRGHEQFF

V: TRBV7-6
D: NA
J: TRBJ2-3
size: NA
DNA: TGTGCCAGCAGCTTAGCTTATCTTACAGATACGCAGTATTTT
CDR3: CASSLAYLTDTQYF

V: TRBV28
D: TRBD1
J: TRBJ1-4
size: NA
DNA: TGTGCCAGCAGAGGGTTTACAGGGGCTAATGAAAAACTGTTTTTT
CDR3: CASRGFTGANEKLFF

V: TRBV19
D: TRBD2
J: TRBJ2-1
size: NA
DNA: TGTGCCAGTAGTGCGACTAGCGGGATGTACAATGAGCAGTTCTTC
CDR3: CASSATSGMYNEQFF